This T cell receptor beta chain derives from a study of blood T cell repertoires in COVID-19. Study-wide background: The analysed material was cDNA or gDNA that came from T cells, B-cell-depleted T cells, or PBMCs.

Sequencing was performed with immunoSEQ multiplex PCR; in TCRdb, only in-frame clones are kept and a portion is missing. This table has tens of thousands of clones, approximately 90% appearing once. Material: peripheral blood. The source is a human donor with active COVID-19. The donor label of this sample is uncertain.

The CDR3 DNA follows: TGCGCCAGCAGCCAAGAGACAGGGCACGAGCAGTACTTC. Residues: CASSQETGHEQYF. The chain recombines TRBV4-1 with TRBJ2-7, with 7 bases lining up with TRBD1. Germline CDR1 MGHRA, CDR2 YSYEKL. The trim removed 0 bases at V and 5 bases at J, leaving 1 base unmatched. The CDR3 extends over 13 amino acids.